What follows describes a single TCR beta chain. The source of the sample is a study of blood T cell repertoires in COVID-19. The length of the CDR3 is 15 residues. V was shortened by 5 bases and J by 1 base, with 14 bases between the two germline ends. Per germline, CDR1 SGHDN and CDR2 FVKESK. Study processing details: Estimated nucleated cell counts came from reference gene primer amplification. TCRdb keeps only in-frame clones here, not all; method: immunoSEQ multiplex PCR. That table gives V, J and clone size, and the DNA gave D and trimming. This repertoire shows 200,000 to 250,000 clones, around 80% found once; its top ten account for about 13%.

The chain uses TRBV14 and TRBJ1-1; D is unclear. The source is a human donor in a cohort sampled during active COVID-19. Sequencing input: peripheral blood. In DNA, the CDR3 is TGTGCCAGCAGCGTAATGAGTGCGGGGAACACTGAAGCTTTCTTT. Its translation: CASSVMSAGNTEAFF.